Shown below are 4 T cell receptor beta chains from a single sample sequenced in a study of blood T cell repertoires in COVID-19. Measured with immunoSEQ multiplex PCR; TCRdb has only the in-frame clones, and not every one. Here the sample spans about 130,000 clones, around 79% being singletons. Specimen: peripheral blood. The receptors derive from a woman between 65 and 79 years old with COVID-19, enrolled during active disease.

The rearrangement links TRBV25-1 to TRBJ2-7; TRBD1 aligns across 7 bases. CDR1 is MGHDK and CDR2 is SYGVNS in the germline V gene. The V and J ends lost 6 bases and 5 bases, in that order; junction bases with no gene match: 4. The CDR3 is 12 amino acids. CDR3 loop: CASSDRAHEQYF. The CDR3 DNA follows: TGTGCCAGCAGCGACAGGGCCCACGAGCAGTACTTC.

As for this clone: Distinct nucleotide sequences in the sample also encode this CDR3. V usage is TRBV20-1 and J usage is TRBJ2-3, with D possibly matching TRBD2 (5 bases). Trimming pared 6 bases from V and 6 bases from J, leaving 10 bases between. The germline CDR1 and CDR2 sequences are DFQATT and SNEGSKA (reference sequence). There are 11 residues in the CDR3. The CDR3 sequence is CSALRGDTQYF. In nucleotides, the CDR3 is TGCAGTGCCCTTAGAGGGGATACGCAGTATTTT.

This chain uses TRBV9 with TRBJ1-2; TRBD1 matches at 12 bases. J gave up 2 bases and V 2 bases, and 13 bases lay outside the gene matches. This CDR3 is built from 19 residues. Germline loops: CDR1 SGDLS, CDR2 YYNGEE. The CDR3 DNA follows: TGTGCCAGCAGCGTGAATCTACCGGGACAGGGGGCTCTCAACTATGGCTACACCTTC. It codes for CASSVNLPGQGALNYGYTF.

The chain uses TRBV14 and TRBJ2-1, with 12 bases fitting TRBD2. With V trimmed by 1 base and J by 8 bases, 6 bases remained unmatched. CDR1 SGHDN and CDR2 FVKESK come from the germline V gene. This CDR3 region has 16 residues. CDR3 protein: CASSQGSLAGGDEQFF. CDR3 nucleotides: TGTGCCAGCAGCCAAGGAAGTCTAGCGGGGGGGGATGAGCAGTTCTTC.